The clone carrying this T cell receptor beta chain came up once. What it recognizes is unknown. The sample comes from a study of cytomegalovirus exposure and HLA in healthy donors. General study findings and limits: Analysis was performed later, and it showed HLA-associated TCR beta chains to be more clonally expanded than equally common others.

Germline CDR1 and CDR2: SGHTA and FQGTGA. The CDR3 totals 16 residues. The J segment lost 1 base and the V segment lost 5 bases, leaving 7 bases of the junction unmatched. The PCR used 60 Vbeta and 13 Jbeta primers. Assay: immunoSEQ multiplex PCR; the TCRdb copy retains only in-frame clones and omits some. The sample contains over 100,000 clones, roughly 66% of which appear only once. The rearrangement links TRBV7-3 to TRBJ2-1; the match to TRBD2 covers 8 bases. This sequence was found in a woman aged 30 to 39 in good health and CMV-seronegative. The sample was PBMCs. Written as DNA, the CDR3 is TGTGCCAGCAGCCCAATCAGCGGGAGATCCTACAATGAGCAGTTCTTC. Its translation is CASSPISGRSYNEQFF.